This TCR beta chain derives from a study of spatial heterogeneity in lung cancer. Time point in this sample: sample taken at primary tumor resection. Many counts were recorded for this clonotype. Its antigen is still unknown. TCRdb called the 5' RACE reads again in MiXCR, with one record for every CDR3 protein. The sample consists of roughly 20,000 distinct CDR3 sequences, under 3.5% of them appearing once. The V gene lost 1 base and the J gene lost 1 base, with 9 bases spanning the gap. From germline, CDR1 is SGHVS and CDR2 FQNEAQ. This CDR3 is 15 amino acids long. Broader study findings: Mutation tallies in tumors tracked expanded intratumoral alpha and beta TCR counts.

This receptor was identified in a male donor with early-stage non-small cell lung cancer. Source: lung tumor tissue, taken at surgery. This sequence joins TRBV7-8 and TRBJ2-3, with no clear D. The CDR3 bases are TGTGCCAGCAGCTTAGGAGGAAGAGGCACAGATACGCAGTATTTT. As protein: CASSLGGRGTDTQYF.